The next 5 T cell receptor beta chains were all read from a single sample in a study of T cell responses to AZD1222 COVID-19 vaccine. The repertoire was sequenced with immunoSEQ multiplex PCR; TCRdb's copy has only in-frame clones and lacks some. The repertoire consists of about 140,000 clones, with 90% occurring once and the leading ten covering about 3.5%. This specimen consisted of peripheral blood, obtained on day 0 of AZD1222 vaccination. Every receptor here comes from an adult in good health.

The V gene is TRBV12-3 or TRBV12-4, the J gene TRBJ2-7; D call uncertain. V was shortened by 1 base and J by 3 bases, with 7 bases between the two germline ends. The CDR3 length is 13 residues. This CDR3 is CASSLEVSYEQYF. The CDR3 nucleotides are TGTGCCAGCAGTTTAGAGGTGAGCTACGAGCAGTACTTC.

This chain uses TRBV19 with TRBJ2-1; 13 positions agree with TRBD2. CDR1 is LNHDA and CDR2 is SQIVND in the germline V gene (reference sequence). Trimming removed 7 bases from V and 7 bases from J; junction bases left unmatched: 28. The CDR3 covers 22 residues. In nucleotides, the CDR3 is TGTGCCAGTACCACTAGGGCCAGTCGGACTAGCGGGGGCCCCCCCTCGTGGAATGAGCAGTTCTTC. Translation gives CASTTRASRTSGGPPSWNEQFF.

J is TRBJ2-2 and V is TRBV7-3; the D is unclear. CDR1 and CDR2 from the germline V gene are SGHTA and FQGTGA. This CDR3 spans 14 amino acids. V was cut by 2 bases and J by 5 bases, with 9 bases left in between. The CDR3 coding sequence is TGTGCCAGCAGCTTATTAAGTCGGACCGGGGAGCTGTTTTTT. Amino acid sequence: CASSLLSRTGELFF.

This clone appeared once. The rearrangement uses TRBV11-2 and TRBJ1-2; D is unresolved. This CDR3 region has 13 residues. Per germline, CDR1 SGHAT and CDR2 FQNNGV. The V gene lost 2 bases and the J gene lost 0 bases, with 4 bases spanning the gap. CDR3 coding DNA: TGTGCCAGCAGCTTATACGCTAACTATGGCTACACCTTC. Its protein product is CASSLYANYGYTF.

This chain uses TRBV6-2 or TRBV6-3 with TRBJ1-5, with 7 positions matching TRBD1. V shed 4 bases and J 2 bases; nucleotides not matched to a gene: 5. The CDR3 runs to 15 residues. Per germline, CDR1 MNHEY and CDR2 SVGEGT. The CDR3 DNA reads TGTGCCAGCAGTTTTCAGGGGGACGGCAATCAGCCCCAGCATTTT. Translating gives CASSFQGDGNQPQHF.